This TCR beta chain was observed in a study of OX40 agonist ivuxolimab in advanced cancers. Overall study context: The dose-escalation group included hepatocellular carcinoma, melanoma, renal cell carcinoma and head and neck cancer. Broader study findings: Part of the nonresponder group also had normalized T-cell clonal expansion that was low. More expanded clones were found, on average, in CD8+ than in CD4+ T cells.

The CDR3 totals 12 residues. CDR1 and CDR2 (germline): SGHTS, YDEGEE. V shed 2 bases and J shed 7 bases, with 9 bases lying between them. Data came from immunoSEQ multiplex PCR; TCRdb stores just in-frame clones and leaves some out. This sample has about 50,000 clones, with 80% found just once. The study sampled blood at baseline, cycle 4 day 1, and cycle 7 day 1. In this sample, this clone turned up a few times. Its antigen remains unidentified. The chain has TRBV5-8 and TRBJ1-1; D is uncertain. The sequencing used CD4+ or CD8+ T cells sorted from blood, collected in a trial of the OX40 agonist ivuxolimab. This receptor was taken from an adult with an advanced solid tumor such as melanoma, head and neck, liver or kidney cancer. The chain's CDR3 is CASSFSQFEAFF. In nucleotides, the CDR3 is TGTGCCAGCAGCTTTTCACAGTTTGAAGCTTTCTTT.